This TCR beta chain is from a study of blood T cells in healthy people across ages (dated by TCRdb to between 2015 and 2017). Context from the whole study: In model experiments, roughly one uniquely barcoded TCR beta cDNA molecule per two T cells was captured by template switching. To avoid experimental bias, donors of different ages were spread randomly across the sequencing lanes. The donors were divided into four age groups: young (average around 17 years), middle-aged (approximately 42), aged (about 60) and long-lived (82). For two donors (one aged 18 to 30 and one aged 80 or older), the study analyzed two additional independent replicas of 1 million unique cDNA reads from the same blood draw. The study measured age-related changes in TCR beta repertoire diversity using deep sequencing normalized with unique cDNA molecular identifiers.

Donors were 30 to 45 systemically healthy Caucasian individuals from Russia aged roughly 6 to 100 years. Approximately 9.7 milliliters of peripheral blood were drawn from each donor into EDTA-treated Vacutainer tubes. Ficoll-Paque density-gradient centrifugation was used to isolate PBMCs, with at least 6.5 million per sample. Trizol reagent was used to extract total RNA from PBMCs, with at least 5 micrograms per sample. For every donor, flow cytometry on a PBMC aliquot measured the percentage of naive CD45RAhigh/CD27high T cells. V loses 3 bases, J loses 8 bases, and the germline ends lie 16 bases apart. The CDR3 numbers 13 residues from cysteine through phenylalanine. The kept DNA is CDR3 alone, 39 bases in frame from the first base. For CDR1 and CDR2, the germline V gene (reference sequence) lists GTSNPN and SVGIG. The method behind the library was 5' RACE. Sequencer: Illumina HiSeq 2500. A second about 6 to 11 cycle PCR used a sample-barcoded 5' primer and a J-beta primer mix. A unique molecular identifier was introduced onto each TCR beta cDNA molecule by a template-switch 5' adaptor carrying 12 random nucleotides. Each sample yielded at least 3 million CDR3-containing paired-end reads. First-strand cDNA was synthesized from all RNA with the Mint cDNA synthesis kit, primed by a TRBC-specific oligonucleotide. Following uracil-DNA glycosylase treatment, a first 18-cycle PCR with universal primers M1SS and BC2_uni_R was performed on all cDNA. The published analysis was carried out like this. Each sample was normalized by randomly selecting 1 million high-quality reads, each carrying a distinct molecular identifier. Instead of being binned into consensus sequences, reads that shared molecular identifiers were thrown out. CDR3 identification, clonotype clustering and error correction used MiTCR with a Q25 quality threshold and the strictest error-elimination algorithm. Lower-bound total TCR beta diversity was estimated with a nonparametric unseen species model using Euler transformation. The public reads were reprocessed in TCRdb via fastp at Q25 and MiXCR, keeping in-frame beta chains. Each entry merges the rows of one CDR3 protein and shows their most common DNA and genes. None of the V and J calls come from the authors' own analysis; TCRdb made them. The sample table records fewer than 800,000 distinct CDR3 sequences; 45% to 50% of these occur just once. The ten biggest clones cover roughly 31% of the sample.

To note about this clonotype: It has no known antigen specificity. It has no much larger one-base neighbor in the sample; base qualities were not kept.

What the study reported, not specific to this receptor: As age increased, observed TCR beta diversity per million T cells dropped in a roughly linear way, and a significant reduction was already evident by age 40. There was a strong correlation between observed TCR beta diversity and the percentage of naive T cells measured by flow cytometry. Compared with the aged group, the long-lived group had more naive CD4+ T cells, fewer expanded clones and increased TCR diversity, suggesting age selection. Since profiling was done on bulk unsorted PBMCs, naive and antigen-experienced compartments could not be conclusively compared. Estimates of total diversity based on one million sequenced T cells were considered lower bounds and underestimates. Because the CMV infection status of the donors was unknown, age-related changes in expanded clonotypes may potentially have been confounded.

The chain couples TRBV30 to TRBJ1-2, and possibly TRBD1, on 5 matching bases. Sequenced material: blood. The receptor comes from a woman aged 55-69 years in good health. This receptor has the CDR3 CAWSGDRALGYTF. Read as DNA, the sequence is TGTGCCTGGAGCGGGGACCGAGCATTAGGCTACACCTTC.